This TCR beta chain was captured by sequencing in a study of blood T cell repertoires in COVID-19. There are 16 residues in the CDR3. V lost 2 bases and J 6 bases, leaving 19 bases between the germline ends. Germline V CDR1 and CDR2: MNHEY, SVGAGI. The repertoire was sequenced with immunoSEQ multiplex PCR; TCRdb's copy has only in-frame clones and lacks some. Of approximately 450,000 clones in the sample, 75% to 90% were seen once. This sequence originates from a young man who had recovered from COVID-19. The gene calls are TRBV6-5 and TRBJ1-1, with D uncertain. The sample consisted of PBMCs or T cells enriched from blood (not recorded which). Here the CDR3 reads CASSYGPGREGAEAFF. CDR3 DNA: TGTGCCAGCAGTTACGGGCCGGGGAGGGAGGGCGCTGAAGCTTTCTTT.